This T cell receptor beta chain came from a study of blood T cell repertoires in COVID-19. Produced via immunoSEQ multiplex PCR; TCRdb's table is partial and in-frame only. The repertoire has 110,000 to 150,000 clones, nearly 85% of them found once; the top ten carry 35% to 50%. Germline trimming cut 5 bases from V and 4 bases from J; bases unmatched to any gene: 7. The germline V gene has CDR1 SGHNT and CDR2 YENEEA. This CDR3 comprises 14 residues. The sample consisted of peripheral blood. The TCR originated in a human donor in a cohort sampled during active COVID-19. The chain carries TRBV11-3 and TRBJ1-2, with TRBD1 matching 7 bases. The CDR3 region has the DNA TGTGCCAGCAGCCAGGGGGGACCCACCTATGGCTACACCTTC. Translating gives CASSQGGPTYGYTF. The variable domain in full, completed from reference TRBV11-3 and TRBJ1-2, reads EAGVVQSPRYKIIEKKQPVAFWCNPISGHNTLYWYLQNLGQGPELLIRYENEEAVDDSQLPKDRFSAERLKGVDSTLKIQPAELGDSAVYLCASSQGGPTYGYTFGSGTRLTVV.